This T cell receptor beta chain is drawn from a study of follicular helper T cells after annual influenza vaccination. To note about this clone: Its antigen is unidentified.

General study results and limits: Change in circulating plasmablasts correlated with ICOS+CD38+ cTfh clonality change.

Time point described: 2015-2016 season, pre-vaccination. Subjects lived in the community and lacked influenza vaccine within the prior 6 months. TCRB sequencing was done at Survey resolution level. Clones were read by immunoSEQ multiplex PCR, and TCRdb kept only the in-frame ones, dropping some. Of roughly 15,000 clones in the sample, roughly 74% were seen once. This CDR3 region has 16 residues. Trimming took 5 bases from V and 9 from J, leaving 23 bases between them. Germline V gives CDR1 LNHDA, CDR2 SQIVND (reference sequence). The TCR comes from an adult who received the influenza vaccine. The V and J genes are TRBV19 and TRBJ2-1, with D maybe TRBD2 (5 bases). This sample comprised CXCR5- memory CD4+ T cells sorted from blood, obtained on the day of influenza vaccination. The CDR3 here is CASSPTTLPGTGEQFF. The CDR3 region has the DNA TGTGCCAGTAGTCCAACAACACTACCGGGAACCGGTGAGCAGTTCTTC.